This passage covers 13 T cell receptor beta chains from one sample sequenced in a study of control samples from healthy donors and cancer patients. This table comes from immunoSEQ multiplex PCR, and its TCRdb copy is limited to in-frame clones, with some not included. The data contain around 20,000 clones, 85% to 90% of them singletons. Sequenced material: PBMCs. All receptors derive from a woman between 65 and 79 years old with colorectal cancer.

The V and J genes are TRBV2 and TRBJ2-1; TRBD2 aligns across 7 bases. CDR3 length: 16 amino acids. CDR1 SNHLY and CDR2 FYNNEI come from the germline V gene. V lost 6 bases, J lost 7 bases, and 15 bases stayed unmatched. In nucleotides, the CDR3 is TGTGCCAGCAGCCTGGTGAGCGGGGCGGAGGGGAATGAGCAGTTCTTC. This gives the protein CASSLVSGAEGNEQFF.

The chain recombines TRBV4-3 with TRBJ1-1; D call uncertain. Germline values: CDR1 LGHNA, CDR2 YSLEER. The CDR3 is 15 amino acids. V lost 0 bases and J 7 bases, leaving 15 bases between the germline ends. CDR3 residues: CASSQDADSRIEAFF. DNA of the CDR3: TGCGCCAGCAGCCAAGATGCGGATTCGAGGATTGAAGCTTTCTTT.

A word on this clone: The same CDR3 can be traced to other DNA sequences in this sample. The chain links TRBV13 to TRBJ2-7, with TRBD1 as a possible D gene (6 bases). Germline V gene sequence: CDR1 PRHDT, CDR2 FYEKMQ (reference sequence). V was shortened by 5 bases and J by 1 base, with 9 bases between the two germline ends. This CDR3 spans 13 amino acids. In DNA, the CDR3 is TGTGCCAGCAGCCCCGGGACATCCTACGAGCAGTACTTC. It encodes CASSPGTSYEQYF.

V gene TRBV7-8 combines with J gene TRBJ2-4; 7 positions agree with TRBD2. Germline loops: CDR1 SGHVS, CDR2 FQNEAQ. The CDR3 sequence is 18 residues long. V shed 5 bases and J 3 bases; nucleotides not matched to a gene: 16. CDR3 bases: TGTGCCAGCAGCAAAAGAGGCGATTTCGCTAGCGGCAAAAACATTCAGTACTTC. It is translated as CASSKRGDFASGKNIQYF. The full variable domain, with the rest looked up from reference TRBV7-8 and TRBJ2-4, is GAGVSQSPRYKVAKRGQDVALRCDPISGHVSLFWYQQALGQGPEFLTYFQNEAQLDKSGLPSDRFFAERPEGSVSTLKIQRTQQEDSAVYLCASSKRGDFASGKNIQYFGAGTRLSVL.

V is TRBV19 and J is TRBJ1-2, with TRBD1 as a possible D gene (5 bases). The CDR3 is 14 amino acids. Germline V gene data show CDR1 as LNHDA and CDR2 as SQIVND (reference sequence). V dropped 10 bases and J dropped 2 bases, with 17 bases sitting between them. The CDR3 spells CATKWGERNYGYTF. CDR3 coding DNA: TGTGCCACTAAGTGGGGGGAGCGGAACTATGGCTACACCTTC.

The chain combines TRBV24-1 with TRBJ2-1; unclear D gene. CDR3 length: 11 residues. The V gene's germline CDR1 is KGHDR and CDR2 SFDVKD. V shed 5 bases and J shed 7 bases, with 5 bases lying between them. The CDR3, as DNA: TGTGCCACCAGTGCCACTAATGAGCAGTTCTTC. Its protein is CATSATNEQFF.

The chain has TRBV9 and TRBJ2-1; 7 positions match TRBD2. J was trimmed by 4 bases and V by 0 bases; bases with no gene match: 4. This CDR3 region has 15 residues. Per germline, CDR1 SGDLS and CDR2 YYNGEE. CDR3 protein: CASSVARAGYNEQFF. Written as DNA, the CDR3 is TGTGCCAGCAGCGTAGCTAGAGCGGGGTACAATGAGCAGTTCTTC.

This chain links TRBV5-5 with TRBJ1-5; D ambiguous. In germline, CDR1 is SGHKS, CDR2 YYEKEE (reference sequence). The V end lost 0 bases, the J end lost 3 bases, and 10 bases lay between the germline ends. The CDR3 sequence is 15 residues long. CDR3 sequence (DNA): TGTGCCAGCAGCTTGGCCTGGGGTTACAATCAGCCCCAGCATTTT. Protein sequence: CASSLAWGYNQPQHF.

A word on this clone: A read error may account for a junction end that differs from germline. The chain links TRBV4-1 to TRBJ2-5, with 12 bases identical to TRBD2. Looked up from germline, CDR1 is MGHRA and CDR2 is YSYEKL. This CDR3 has 18 amino acids. The CDR3 spells CANSPRRLAGVLQETQYF. The DNA of the CDR3 is TGCGCCAACAGCCCCCGAAGACTAGCGGGGGTTCTCCAAGAGACCCAGTACTTC.

The J gene is TRBJ2-7, the V gene TRBV6-5; 8 positions match TRBD2. Germline V gene data show CDR1 as MNHEY and CDR2 as SVGAGI. The CDR3 runs 13 residues. Germline trimming cut 8 bases from V and 2 bases from J; bases unmatched to any gene: 5. The CDR3 bases are TGTGCCAGCCGGGGGGGATTAACCTACGAGCAGTACTTC. Its translation: CASRGGLTYEQYF.

The chain couples TRBV4-2 to TRBJ2-5; 12 bases fit TRBD2. CDR1 and CDR2 (germline): LGHNA, YNFKEQ. The CDR3 consists of 18 residues. J gave up 4 bases and V 0 bases, and 9 bases lay outside the gene matches. The CDR3, as DNA: TGTGCCAGCAGCCAAGAACTAGCGGGAGGTTTACGGGCAGAGACCCAGTACTTC. Translation: CASSQELAGGLRAETQYF.

V and J are TRBV7-2 and TRBJ2-7; no clear D gene. CDR3 length: 13 residues. Germline CDR1 reads SGHTA; CDR2 reads FQGNSA. V was clipped by 2 bases and J by 6 bases, with 11 bases between them. The CDR3 DNA sequence: TGTGCCAGCAGCTTATGGCCCCTCCGCGAGCAGTACTTC. This sequence encodes CASSLWPLREQYF. Together with reference TRBV7-2 and TRBJ2-7, the CDR3 gives the full variable domain: GAGVSQSPSNKVTEKGKDVELRCDPISGHTALYWYRQSLGQGLEFLIYFQGNSAPDKSGLPSDRFSAERTGGSVSTLTIQRTQQEDSAVYLCASSLWPLREQYFGPGTRLTVT.

The rearrangement joins TRBV19 to TRBJ1-1, with TRBD1 matching over 8 bases. Losses at the gene ends were 4 bases for V and 5 bases for J; bases not matched to a gene: 3. This CDR3 region has 13 residues. Germline loops: CDR1 LNHDA, CDR2 SQIVND (reference sequence). The CDR3 sequence: CASSTGGSTEAFF. In DNA form, the CDR3 reads TGTGCCAGTAGTACAGGGGGCTCGACTGAAGCTTTCTTT.